Listed below are T cell receptor beta chains from one sample, sequenced in a study of blood T cell repertoires in COVID-19. TCRdb's copy holds only in-frame clones and misses some; the assay was immunoSEQ multiplex PCR. The table has about 270,000 clones, approximately 77% seen once. Material: peripheral blood. The source is a woman aged 18-29 years with acute or convalescent COVID-19. Each CDR3 is given with its conserved first and last residue. A D gene is named only where the DNA matches it firmly. The listing skips clone size in some rows; elsewhere it reads once, few, many or a size class.

TRBJ2-7,few,14,TRBD1,TRBV27,TGTGCCAGCAGTACCGGACAGGGGATATACGAGCAGTACTTC,CASSTGQGIYEQYF
TRBJ1-2,NA,14,NA,TRBV6-2/TRBV6-3,TGTGCCAGCAGTTACCCTGCAGCTAACTATGGCTACACCTTC,CASSYPAANYGYTF
TRBJ1-1,NA,14,TRBD1,TRBV2,TGTGCCAGCAGGGATGCCGACAGGGGCACGGAAGCTTTCTTT,CASRDADRGTEAFF
TRBJ2-3,NA,16,NA,TRBV10-1,TGCGCCAGCACCACTCCACAGGGGGGGGGCACAGATACGCAGTATTTT,CASTTPQGGGTDTQYF
TRBJ1-5,NA,16,NA,TRBV21-1,TGTGCCAGCAGCGCGGGGGCGGACAGGGAGGGCCAGCCCCAGCATTTT,CASSAGADREGQPQHF
TRBJ1-2,NA,15,NA,TRBV5-4,TGTGCCAGCAGCTTGGAGTTAGGAGCTAACTATGGCTACACCTTC,CASSLELGANYGYTF
TRBJ2-1,NA,15,NA,TRBV24-1,TGTGCCACCAGTGATTTCCAACTAGCTCGCAATGAGCAGTTCTTC,CATSDFQLARNEQFF
TRBJ1-3,NA,14,TRBD1,TRBV5-4,TGTGCCAGCAGCTTACAGGGGGCTGGAAACACCATATATTTT,CASSLQGAGNTIYF
TRBJ1-1,NA,11,NA,TRBV29-1,TGCAGCGCCATACAGGGCCTACAAGCTTTCTTT,CSAIQGLQAFF
TRBJ2-3,NA,14,NA,TRBV25-1,TGTGCCAGCAGCAGGGCAAGTAGTTCAGATACGCAGTATTTT,CASSRASSSDTQYF
TRBJ2-1,NA,15,TRBD1,TRBV7-7,TGTGCTAGCAGCCCCGGGACAGGGCGTTCGGATGAGCAGTTCTTC,CASSPGTGRSDEQFF
TRBJ1-5,NA,16,TRBD1,TRBV4-1,TGCGCCAGCAGCCAAGAACCCCCGGACAGGGGTCAGCCCCAGCATTTT,CASSQEPPDRGQPQHF
TRBJ2-5,NA,13,NA,TRBV19,TGTGCCAGTAGTTTATCAGAACGAGAGACCCAGTACTTC,CASSLSERETQYF
TRBJ2-5,NA,12,NA,TRBV23-1,TGCGCCAGCAGTCTGGAGGGGGAGACCCAGTACTTC,CASSLEGETQYF
TRBJ1-1,NA,13,TRBD1,TRBV9,TGTGCCAGCAGCGGAGGACAGGAGACTGAAGCTTTCTTT,CASSGGQETEAFF
TRBJ1-1,NA,15,TRBD1,TRBV2,TGTGCCAGCAGGGGACAGGGGCCTACGAACACTGAAGCTTTCTTT,CASRGQGPTNTEAFF
TRBJ2-7,NA,15,TRBD1,TRBV5-1,TGCGCCAGCAGCTCACCGGGACAGGGTTTCTACGAGCAGTACTTC,CASSSPGQGFYEQYF
TRBJ2-1,NA,15,TRBD2,TRBV7-2,TGTGCCAGCAGCCCGGGACTAGCGGAGGGGGGGTGGCAGTTCTTC,CASSPGLAEGGWQFF
TRBJ2-7,few,17,TRBD2,TRBV18,TGTGCCAGCTCATCCGGGACTAGCGGGAGAGGAGCCTACGAGCAGTACTTC,CASSSGTSGRGAYEQYF
TRBJ1-1,NA,14,NA,TRBV3-1/TRBV3-2,TGTGCCAGCAGCCTGCAGACAGGGAACACTGAAGCTTTCTTT,CASSLQTGNTEAFF
TRBJ1-1,NA,12,NA,TRBV12-3/TRBV12-4,TGTGCCAGCACCCTGTCTAACACTGAAGCTTTCTTT,CASTLSNTEAFF
TRBJ1-5,NA,13,NA,TRBV7-9,TGTGCCACCCGAGACTTCCCCAATCAGCCCCAGCATTTT,CATRDFPNQPQHF
TRBJ1-5,NA,14,TRBD1,TRBV4-2,TGTGCCAGCAGCCTTGGGACAGGGAATCAGCCCCAGCATTTT,CASSLGTGNQPQHF
TRBJ1-5,NA,15,NA,TRBV28,TGTGCCAGCAGCCCTGGGGGGGCGGGCAATCAGCCCCAGCATTTT,CASSPGGAGNQPQHF
TRBJ1-2,few,15,TRBD1,TRBV4-3,TGCGCCAGCAGCCAAGATAGGAGGGGGCGGGATGGCTACACCTTC,CASSQDRRGRDGYTF
TRBJ1-3,NA,17,NA,TRBV9,TGTGCCAGCAGCGTAACCGTCCAGGTGAACTCTGGAAACACCATATATTTT,CASSVTVQVNSGNTIYF
TRBJ1-5,NA,14,NA,TRBV18,TGTGCCAGCTCACCCGGACTGGGTAATCAGCCCCAGCATTTT,CASSPGLGNQPQHF
TRBJ1-2,few,14,NA,TRBV18,TGTGCCAGCTCACCCACGACAGGAAGATATGGCTACACCTTC,CASSPTTGRYGYTF
TRBJ2-7,NA,13,NA,TRBV10-3,TGTGCCATCAGTGAGTCCACAACGCACGAGCAGTACTTC,CAISESTTHEQYF
TRBJ2-3,few,15,TRBD1,TRBV4-2,TGTGCCAGCAGCCAAGGGACAGGGGGAGCAGATACGCAGTATTTT,CASSQGTGGADTQYF
TRBJ1-2,NA,14,TRBD1,TRBV19,TGTGCCAGTAGTAAAGACAGGGTCAACTATGGCTACACCTTC,CASSKDRVNYGYTF
TRBJ2-3,NA,17,NA,TRBV19,TGTGCCAGTAGTATAGTTGCAGGGAGGAGTGGTACAGATACGCAGTATTTT,CASSIVAGRSGTDTQYF
TRBJ1-3,NA,14,NA,TRBV19,TGTGCCAGTAGCACCAGGTCCGCTGGAAACACCATATATTTT,CASSTRSAGNTIYF
TRBJ2-1,NA,18,TRBD2,TRBV7-8,TGTGCCAGCACCACAGGGGTAGCGGGAGATTTGAGAGGCAATGAGCAGTTCTTC,CASTTGVAGDLRGNEQFF
TRBJ2-5,NA,14,NA,TRBV18,TGTGCCAGCTCACCAATGACCACCGGGGAGACCCAGTACTTC,CASSPMTTGETQYF
TRBJ2-1,NA,11,TRBD2,TRBV20-1,TGCAGTGGCGGGAGGGGCGATGAGCAGTTCTTC,CSGGRGDEQFF
TRBJ2-1,NA,16,TRBD2,TRBV19,TGTGCCAGTAGCTACCTAGCGGGAGGGGCCTACAATGAGCAGTTCTTC,CASSYLAGGAYNEQFF
TRBJ1-1,NA,13,NA,TRBV27,TGTGCCAGCAGTTTAGGGGCGAACACTGAAGCTTTCTTT,CASSLGANTEAFF
TRBJ1-1,once,13,NA,TRBV5-1,TGCGCCAGCAGCCGGGGGGTGAACACTGAAGCTTTCTTT,CASSRGVNTEAFF
TRBJ1-1,NA,15,NA,TRBV27,TGTGCCAGCAGTCTCCTACAGGGTGGGGACACTGAAGCTTTCTTT,CASSLLQGGDTEAFF
TRBJ2-7,NA,15,TRBD1,TRBV3-1/TRBV3-2,TGTGCCAGCAGCCAGGAAGACAGGGGGACCTACGAGCAGTACTTC,CASSQEDRGTYEQYF
TRBJ1-2,NA,12,TRBD1,TRBV29-1,TGCAGCGCGACAGGGCAGGTCTATGGCTACACCTTC,CSATGQVYGYTF
TRBJ2-5,NA,13,NA,TRBV5-1,TGCGCCAGCAGCTTGGTTCAGAAAGAGACCCAGTACTTC,CASSLVQKETQYF
TRBJ2-4,NA,15,TRBD2,TRBV6-5,TGTGCCAGCAGGTCCGCGAGCGGGAGGGGGGACATTCAGTACTTC,CASRSASGRGDIQYF
TRBJ2-3,NA,16,TRBD2,TRBV7-2,TGTGCCAGCACCCGACTAGCGGGAGGGTACACAGATACGCAGTATTTT,CASTRLAGGYTDTQYF
TRBJ1-1,NA,16,NA,TRBV9,TGTGCCAGCAGCCTAGGACAGAAGTACCAAAACACTGAAGCTTTCTTT,CASSLGQKYQNTEAFF
TRBJ1-5,NA,15,TRBD1,TRBV5-1,TGCGCCAGCAGCTTGACAGGGGTGGCGGGTCAGCCCCAGCATTTT,CASSLTGVAGQPQHF
TRBJ2-1,NA,17,TRBD2,TRBV27,TGTGCCAGCAGTCCTATAGCGGGAGGGTCTGGTTACAATGAGCAGTTCTTC,CASSPIAGGSGYNEQFF
TRBJ1-1,NA,13,NA,TRBV9,TGTGCCAGCAGCGTTGGCAGTTGGACTGAAGCTTTCTTT,CASSVGSWTEAFF
TRBJ2-5,NA,17,TRBD2,TRBV4-3,TGCGCCAGCAGCCAAGATCCCACTAGCGGGAGGTTGGAGACCCAGTACTTC,CASSQDPTSGRLETQYF
TRBJ2-1,NA,17,TRBD2,TRBV2,TGTGCCAGCAGTCACGGACTAGCGGGAGCGAGCCAGTATGAGCAGTTCTTC,CASSHGLAGASQYEQFF
TRBJ1-3,NA,12,NA,TRBV28,TGTGCCAGCAGTTTATACAGAAACACCATATATTTT,CASSLYRNTIYF
TRBJ2-7,NA,12,NA,TRBV27,TGTGCCAGCCGGGTAACGGGGTTCGAGCAGTACTTC,CASRVTGFEQYF
TRBJ2-7,NA,12,TRBD2,TRBV28,TGTGCCAGCAGACGGACTAGGAACGAGCAGTACTTC,CASRRTRNEQYF
TRBJ2-2,once,15,NA,TRBV24-1,TGTGCCACCAGTTCCCCCGCCAGGGCGCCCGGGGAGCTGTTTTTT,CATSSPARAPGELFF